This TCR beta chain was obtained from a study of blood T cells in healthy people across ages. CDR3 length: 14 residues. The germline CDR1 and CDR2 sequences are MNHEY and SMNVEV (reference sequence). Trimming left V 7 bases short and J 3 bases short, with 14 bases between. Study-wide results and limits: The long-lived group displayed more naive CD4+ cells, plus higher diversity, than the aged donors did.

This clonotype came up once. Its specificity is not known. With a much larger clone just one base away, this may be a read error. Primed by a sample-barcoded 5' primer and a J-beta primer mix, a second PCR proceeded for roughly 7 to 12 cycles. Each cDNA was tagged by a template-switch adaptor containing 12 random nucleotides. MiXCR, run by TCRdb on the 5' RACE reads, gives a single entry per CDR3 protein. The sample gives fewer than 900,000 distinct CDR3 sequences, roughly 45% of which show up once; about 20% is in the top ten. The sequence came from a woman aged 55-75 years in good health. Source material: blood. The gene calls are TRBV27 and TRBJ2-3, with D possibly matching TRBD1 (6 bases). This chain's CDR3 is CASTYRERTDTQYF. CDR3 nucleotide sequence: TGTGCCAGCACCTACAGGGAGCGGACAGATACGCAGTATTTT.